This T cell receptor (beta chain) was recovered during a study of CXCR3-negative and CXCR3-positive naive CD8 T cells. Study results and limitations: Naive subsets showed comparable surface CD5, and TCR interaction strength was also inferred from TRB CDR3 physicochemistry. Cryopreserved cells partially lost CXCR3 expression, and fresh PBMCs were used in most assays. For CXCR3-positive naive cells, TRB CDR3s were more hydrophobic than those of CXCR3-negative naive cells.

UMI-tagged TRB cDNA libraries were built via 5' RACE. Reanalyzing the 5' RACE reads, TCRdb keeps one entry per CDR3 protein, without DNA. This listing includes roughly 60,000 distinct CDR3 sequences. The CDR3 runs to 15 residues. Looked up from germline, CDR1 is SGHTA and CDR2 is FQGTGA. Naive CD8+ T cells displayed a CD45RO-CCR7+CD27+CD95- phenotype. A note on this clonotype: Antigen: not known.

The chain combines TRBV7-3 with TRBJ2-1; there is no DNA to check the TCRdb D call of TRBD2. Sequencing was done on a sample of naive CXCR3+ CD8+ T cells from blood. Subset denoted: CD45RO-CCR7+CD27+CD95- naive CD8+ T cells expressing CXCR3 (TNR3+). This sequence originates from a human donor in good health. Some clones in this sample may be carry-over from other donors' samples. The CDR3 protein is CASSFSGGVFNEQFF.